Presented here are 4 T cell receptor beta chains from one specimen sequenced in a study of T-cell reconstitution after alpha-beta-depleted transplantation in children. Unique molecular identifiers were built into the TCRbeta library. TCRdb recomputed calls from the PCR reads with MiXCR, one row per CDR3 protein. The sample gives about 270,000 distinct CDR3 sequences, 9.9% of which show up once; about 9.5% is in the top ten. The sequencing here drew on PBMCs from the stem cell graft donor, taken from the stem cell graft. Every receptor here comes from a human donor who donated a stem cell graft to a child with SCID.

CDR3: CSASPGLAGGADTQYF. The CDR3 DNA follows: TGCAGTGCTAGTCCGGGACTAGCGGGAGGGGCAGATACGCAGTATTTT. The V gene is TRBV20-1, the J gene TRBJ2-3, with TRBD2 matching 16 bases. V was pared by 3 bases and J by 4 bases, with 4 bases of the junction left unmatched. The germline gives CDR1 DFQATT, CDR2 SNEGSKA (reference sequence). The CDR3 consists of 16 residues.

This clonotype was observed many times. Here the CDR3 reads CASRGGTGYSTDTQYF. CDR3 coding DNA: TGTGCCAGCAGAGGAGGAACAGGGTATAGCACAGATACGCAGTATTTT. The rearrangement joins TRBV12-3 or TRBV12-4 to TRBJ2-3; D might be TRBD1 (6 bases). This CDR3 is 16 amino acids long. Trimming removed 6 bases from V and 0 bases from J, with 16 bases in between.

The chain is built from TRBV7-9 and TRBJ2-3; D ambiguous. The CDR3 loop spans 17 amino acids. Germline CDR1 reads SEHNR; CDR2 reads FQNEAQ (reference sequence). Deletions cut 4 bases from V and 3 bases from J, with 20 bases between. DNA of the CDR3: TGTGCCAGCAGCTACAAGGCCTTGGCCCGAACGACAGATACGCAGTATTTT. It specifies CASSYKALARTTDTQYF.

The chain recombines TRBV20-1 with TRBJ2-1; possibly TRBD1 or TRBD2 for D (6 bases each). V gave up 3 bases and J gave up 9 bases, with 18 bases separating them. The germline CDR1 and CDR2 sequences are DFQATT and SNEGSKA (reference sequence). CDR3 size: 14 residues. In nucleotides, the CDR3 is TGCAGTGCTAGCCTAGTGGGGGGCCTGCTTGAGCAGTTCTTC. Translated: CSASLVGGLLEQFF.